The 11 T cell receptor beta chains given below trace back to one sample, sequenced in a study of blood T cell repertoires in COVID-19. Profiled with immunoSEQ multiplex PCR; TCRdb holds only in-frame clones, not every one. The data show fewer than 450,000 clones, less than 90% seen once. The sample comprised PBMCs or T cells enriched from blood (not recorded which). These TCRs come from a woman in her 30s who had recovered from COVID-19.

This chain joins TRBV7-2 and TRBJ1-5; D possibly corresponds to TRBD1 (6 bases). Trimming removed 2 bases from V and 3 bases from J, with 11 bases in between. CDR1 and CDR2 (germline): SGHTA, FQGNSA. CDR3 length: 15 amino acids. This CDR3 reads CASSLRSGDNQPQHF. The CDR3 DNA sequence: TGTGCCAGCAGCTTAAGATCAGGGGACAATCAGCCCCAGCATTTT.

The V gene is TRBV28, the J gene TRBJ2-7, with D hard to call. CDR3 length: 15 residues. Germline V gene sequence: CDR1 MDHEN, CDR2 SYDVKM. Trimming pared 2 bases from V and 0 bases from J, leaving 11 bases between. CDR3 DNA: TGTGCCAGCAGTTTAGACTCGCTCAGCTCCTACGAGCAGTACTTC. It yields the protein CASSLDSLSSYEQYF.

The chain recombines TRBV5-6 with TRBJ1-2; D perhaps matches TRBD1 (5 bases). The CDR3 sequence is 15 residues long. CDR1 is SGHDT, CDR2 YYEEEE, per germline. V lost 4 bases to trimming and J lost 6 bases, with 19 bases between them. CDR3 bases: TGTGCCAGCAGCCGGGGGTCGGGGGTGGAGGATGGCTACACCTTC. Encoded protein: CASSRGSGVEDGYTF.

This clone was observed once. The chain recombines TRBV21-1 with TRBJ2-5; TRBD2 reflects the table's D call only, with no check against the DNA. TRBV21-1 counts as a pseudogene. The length of the CDR3 is 19 residues. The CDR3 here is CASSTKQQRGDTRKETQYF. CDR3 sequence (DNA): TGTGCCAGCAGCACAAAGCAGCAGCGGGGGGATACCCGTAAGGAGACCCAGTACTTC.

The chain joins TRBV7-9 to TRBJ1-3, with D uncertain. V lost 1 base and J 0 bases, leaving 10 bases between the germline ends. This CDR3 spans 16 amino acids. CDR1 SEHNR and CDR2 FQNEAQ come from the germline V gene (reference sequence). CDR3 DNA sequence: TGTGCCAGCAGCTTAGTCGGGGTATCCTCTGGAAACACCATATATTTT. It yields the protein CASSLVGVSSGNTIYF.

The chain recombines TRBV12-5 with TRBJ1-2, with 7 bases matching TRBD1. Germline trimming cut 1 base from V and 0 bases from J; bases unmatched to any gene: 5. CDR1 and CDR2 (germline): LGHNT, FRNRAP. The CDR3 length is 16 residues. The CDR3 region is CASGLAGQRTNYGYTF. In nucleotides, the CDR3 is TGTGCTAGTGGTTTGGCGGGACAGCGGACTAACTATGGCTACACCTTC.

The chain recombines TRBV6-5 with TRBJ1-1; 9 bases match TRBD1. The CDR3 covers 12 residues. The germline V gene encodes CDR1 MNHEY and CDR2 SVGAGI. After removal of 8 bases from V and 3 bases from J, the junction contained 1 base not matched to a gene. Here the CDR3 reads CASGDRDTEAFF. CDR3 sequence (DNA): TGTGCCAGCGGGGACAGGGACACTGAAGCTTTCTTT.

The rearrangement links TRBV30 to TRBJ1-1, with TRBD1 as a possible D gene (5 bases). This CDR3 is built from 12 residues. Trimming cost V 4 bases and J 12 bases, with 18 bases left between them. Germline CDR1 is GTSNPN and CDR2 is SVGIG (reference sequence). In nucleotides, the CDR3 is TGTGCCTGGACCCCCTGGGCGGGACTTACTTTCTTT. Translated: CAWTPWAGLTFF.

This clone turned up a few times. This chain connects TRBV6-5 to TRBJ1-6; the D gene is possibly TRBD1 (6 bases). CDR3 length: 15 amino acids. The V and J ends lost 6 bases and 2 bases respectively, with 11 bases between them. Germline CDR1 MNHEY, CDR2 SVGAGI. The CDR3 nucleotides are TGTGCCAGCAGCAAACAGGGAACCTATAATTCACCCCTCCACTTT. Protein: CASSKQGTYNSPLHF.

The chain couples TRBV6-2 or TRBV6-3 to TRBJ1-2; no reliable D call. V was cut by 2 bases and J by 8 bases, with 21 bases left in between. Per the germline V gene, CDR1 is MNHEY and CDR2 is SVGEGT. The CDR3 contains 16 residues. The CDR3 here is CASSYRLSYLVVGYTF. The CDR3 DNA reads TGTGCCAGCAGTTACCGCCTTAGTTATCTCGTGGTGGGCTACACCTTC.

The chain carries TRBV2 and TRBJ2-1; 8 positions agree with TRBD1. In germline, CDR1 is SNHLY, CDR2 FYNNEI. The CDR3 has 14 residues. V lost 2 bases to trimming and J lost 5 bases; unmatched junction nucleotides: 2. This CDR3 is CASSEWDRNNEQFF. The CDR3 DNA follows: TGTGCCAGCAGTGAATGGGACAGGAACAATGAGCAGTTCTTC.